Sequencing of this T cell receptor beta chain was carried out in a study of beta chain features in type 1 diabetes. The purity of all sorted populations exceeded 98%. CDR1 KGHSH and CDR2 LQKENI come from the germline V gene. CDR3 length equals 15 residues. Trimming removed 4 bases from V and 1 base from J, with 10 bases in between. TCRB transcripts that were expressed got sequenced, as all of the isolated RNA had been reverse transcribed. Clones were sequenced by immunoSEQ multiplex PCR, and TCRdb holds only the in-frame ones, with some missing. The sample has fewer than 650,000 clones; roughly a sixth are singletons. This clone was observed a few times.

The clonotype originates from a man between 18 and 29 years old in good health. J is TRBJ2-2 and V is TRBV18; D ambiguous. Material for sequencing was naive CD4+ T cells from blood. The CDR3 coding sequence is TGTGCCAGCTCACTGGGTCTACAGAACACCGGGGAGCTGTTTTTT. The encoded protein is CASSLGLQNTGELFF. The full variable domain, completed using reference TRBV18 and TRBJ2-2, is NAGVMQNPRHLVRRRGQEARLRCSPMKGHSHVYWYRQLPEEGLKFMVYLQKENIIDESGMPKERFSAEFPKEGPSILRIQQVVRGDSAAYFCASSLGLQNTGELFFGEGSRLTVL.